The present TCR beta chain was sequenced within a study of blood T cell repertoires in COVID-19. Whole-study context: T cells, B-cell-depleted T cells, or PBMCs supplied cDNA or gDNA.

This clone has only a few counts. V lost 10 bases and J lost 1; bases outside the gene matches: 6. Germline V gene data show CDR1 as ENHRY and CDR2 as SYGVKD. The CDR3 extends over 13 amino acids. Source study methods: Quantification of nucleated cells was approximated via reference gene primer amplification. Profiling relied on immunoSEQ multiplex PCR, and the TCRdb table lists in-frame clones only, not all of them. The DNA gave D and trimming, while V, J and clone size come from that table. The sample consists of approximately 68,000 clones, 65% to 80% of them appearing once. The sequence came from a woman between 45 and 60 years old with acute or convalescent COVID-19. The sequencing input was peripheral blood. The V call is TRBV10-3, the J call TRBJ1-1, with TRBD1 matching 7 bases. The CDR3 is CASWTGPNTEAFF. CDR3 DNA sequence: TGTGCCAGCTGGACAGGACCGAACACTGAAGCTTTCTTT.